This entry lists 16 T cell receptor beta chains sequenced from one sample in a study of blood T cell repertoires in COVID-19. Clones were sequenced by immunoSEQ multiplex PCR, and TCRdb holds only the in-frame ones, with some missing. The table has about 270,000 clones, about 89% seen once. Specimen: peripheral blood. All receptors come from a man aged 35-49 years with active or convalescent COVID-19.

The chain links TRBV3-1 (or the pseudogene TRBV3-2) to TRBJ2-1; D remains unclear. From germline, CDR1 is LGHDT and CDR2 YNNKEL (reference sequence). The ends were cut back, 4 bases at V and 0 bases at J, with 10 bases in the middle. The CDR3 has 15 residues. In nucleotides, the CDR3 is TGTGCCAGCAGCCCCCTCCATAGCTCCTACAATGAGCAGTTCTTC. Translation: CASSPLHSSYNEQFF.

V and J are TRBV5-6 and TRBJ1-5; 7 bases match TRBD1. Germline values: CDR1 SGHDT, CDR2 YYEEEE. After removal of 4 bases from V and 5 bases from J, the junction contained 9 bases not matched to a gene. This CDR3 has 15 residues. The CDR3 region is CASSRHTGADQPQHF. DNA of the CDR3: TGTGCCAGCAGCCGGCATACAGGGGCGGATCAGCCCCAGCATTTT.

V and J are TRBV28 and TRBJ2-1; weak D call: TRBD1 (6 bases). V was shortened by 7 bases and J by 8 bases, with 18 bases between the two germline ends. This CDR3 is built from 14 residues. The V gene's germline CDR1 is MDHEN and CDR2 SYDVKM. CDR3 nucleotide sequence: TGTGCCAGCAACACCCTGACAGGCTCGGATGAGCAGTTCTTC. Amino acid sequence: CASNTLTGSDEQFF.

About this clone: Other DNA sequences in the sample encode the same CDR3. This sequence joins TRBV5-1 and TRBJ2-1, with TRBD2 as a possible D gene (5 bases). Germline CDR1 SGHRS, CDR2 YFSETQ. V lost 2 bases and J 7 bases, leaving 7 bases between the germline ends. The CDR3 has 12 residues. The CDR3 spells CASSFSGNEQFF. As DNA, the CDR3 is TGCGCCAGCAGCTTCTCGGGGAATGAGCAGTTCTTC. Drawing the rest from reference TRBV5-1 and TRBJ2-1, the complete variable domain is KAGVTQTPRYLIKTRGQQVTLSCSPISGHRSVSWYQQTPGQGLQFLFEYFSETQRNKGNFPGRFSGRQFSNSRSEMNVSTLELGDSALYLCASSFSGNEQFFGPGTRLTVL.

The rearrangement links TRBV28 to TRBJ2-3; the D gene is possibly TRBD1 (6 bases). V was shortened by 4 bases and J by 4 bases, with 18 bases between the two germline ends. The CDR3 loop spans 16 amino acids. The germline gives CDR1 MDHEN, CDR2 SYDVKM. The CDR3 loop reads CASSSPGARLADTQYF. The CDR3 DNA sequence: TGTGCCAGCAGTTCCCCAGGGGCCCGGCTCGCAGATACGCAGTATTTT.

V and J are TRBV5-1 and TRBJ1-1; perhaps TRBD1 as D (5 bases). Germline V gives CDR1 SGHRS, CDR2 YFSETQ. The CDR3 is 12 residues long. Trimming shortened V by 6 bases and J by 8 bases, and 14 bases separated the two germline ends. The CDR3 nucleotides read TGCGCCAGCACAAATGGGGCAAGAGAAGCTTTCTTT. It specifies CASTNGAREAFF.

The chain joins TRBV5-1 to TRBJ2-7; a possible D gene is TRBD2 (6 bases). The length of the CDR3 is 12 residues. Looked up from germline, CDR1 is SGHRS and CDR2 is YFSETQ. V lost 4 bases and J lost 6, with 11 bases in between. CDR3 nucleotides: TGCGCCAGCAGCACGGAGGGAGGCGAGCAGTACTTC. Translating it yields CASSTEGGEQYF.

This clone was seen a handful of times. V and J are TRBV5-1 and TRBJ1-4; 7 nucleotides agree with TRBD1. CDR1 is SGHRS and CDR2 is YFSETQ in the germline V gene. This CDR3 region has 15 residues. J gave up 4 bases and V 4 bases, and 7 bases lay outside the gene matches. The CDR3 DNA follows: TGCGCCAGCAGCCTATCGGGACAGTTTAATGAAAAACTGTTTTTT. Residues: CASSLSGQFNEKLFF.

A few counts support this clone. The rearrangement uses TRBV12-3 or TRBV12-4 and TRBJ1-2; D perhaps matches TRBD1 (5 bases). This CDR3 region has 12 residues. Trimming shortened V by 8 bases and J by 2 bases, and 9 bases separated the two germline ends. The CDR3 region has the DNA TGTGCCAGCCGACCAGGGAACTATGGCTACACCTTC. Its translation is CASRPGNYGYTF.

The chain joins TRBV27 to TRBJ2-7; 8 bases agree with TRBD2. J was trimmed by 3 bases and V by 2 bases; bases with no gene match: 3. Germline V gene data show CDR1 as MNHEY and CDR2 as SMNVEV (reference sequence). This CDR3 is built from 14 residues. In DNA form, the CDR3 reads TGTGCCAGCAGTTTAGCGGGAGGAGGCTACGAGCAGTACTTC. The encoded protein is CASSLAGGGYEQYF.

The rearrangement links TRBV28 to TRBJ1-2, with 9 bases lining up with TRBD1. The junction had 9 bases not matched to a gene; V was cut back by 4 bases and J by 6 bases. The germline V gene encodes CDR1 MDHEN and CDR2 SYDVKM. The CDR3 consists of 15 residues. CDR3 sequence (DNA): TGTGCCAGCAGTTGGAACAGGGGGCGCTCGGATGGCTACACCTTC. Protein product: CASSWNRGRSDGYTF.

This rearrangement joins TRBV5-1 to TRBJ2-1, with 13 bases that match TRBD2. Germline CDR1 reads SGHRS; CDR2 reads YFSETQ. This CDR3 comprises 17 residues. V lost 0 bases, J lost 5 bases, and 5 bases stayed unmatched. The CDR3 DNA reads as TGCGCCAGCAGCTTGGCCCCCGGGACTAGCGGGAACAATGAGCAGTTCTTC. The encoded protein is CASSLAPGTSGNNEQFF.

The rearrangement joins TRBV6-5 to TRBJ1-5; 7 bases map to TRBD1. In germline, CDR1 is MNHEY, CDR2 SVGAGI. Trimming took 10 bases from V and 0 from J; bases not matched to a gene: 3. CDR3 length: 13 residues. The CDR3 sequence: CATDRVSNQPQHF. CDR3 DNA: TGTGCCACAGACAGGGTTAGCAATCAGCCCCAGCATTTT.

The chain is built from TRBV10-3 and TRBJ1-2, with TRBD1 as a possible D gene (5 bases). Trimming left V 3 bases short and J 4 bases short, with 12 bases between. The CDR3 consists of 14 residues. In germline, CDR1 is ENHRY, CDR2 SYGVKD. This CDR3 reads CAISEDSFPYGYTF. Written as DNA, the CDR3 is TGTGCCATCAGTGAAGACAGCTTCCCCTATGGCTACACCTTC.

A single count supports this clone. This chain uses TRBV13 with TRBJ2-2; 8 bases are shared with TRBD1. V shed 5 bases, J shed 5 bases, and the junction held 10 bases outside the gene matches. Germline CDR1 PRHDT, CDR2 FYEKMQ (reference sequence). The CDR3 extends over 16 amino acids. CDR3 in DNA: TGTGCCAGCAGCCTTCCCGACAGGGGACGGACCGGGGAGCTGTTTTTT. It translates to CASSLPDRGRTGELFF.

In DNA, the CDR3 is TGTGCCAGCAGACCAGGTCCAACCACCGGGGAGCTGTTTTTT. Amino acid sequence: CASRPGPTTGELFF. The chain joins TRBV7-7 to TRBJ2-2, with D unresolved. The CDR3 sequence is 14 residues long. Per the germline V gene, CDR1 is SSHAT and CDR2 is FNYEAQ (reference sequence). Trimming shortened V by 6 bases and J by 4 bases, and 12 bases separated the two germline ends.